The entry that follows covers one T cell receptor beta chain sequence. This specimen comes from a study of blood T cell repertoires in COVID-19. Study as a whole: T cells, B-cell-depleted T cells, or PBMCs provided the cDNA or gDNA that served as material.

As processed by the authors: Cell counts per sample came from amplifying reference gene primers. Sequencing used immunoSEQ multiplex PCR; TCRdb keeps in-frame clones, though not all of them. V and J calls and clone size are given by that table; D and trimming were obtained from the DNA. The data hold about 220,000 clones, with 80% to 85% observed a single time. The CDR3 runs to 15 residues. The ends were cut back, 3 bases at V and 3 bases at J, with 15 bases in the middle. Germline CDR1 reads SGHDT; CDR2 reads YYEEEE. Material: peripheral blood. The chain recombines TRBV5-6 with TRBJ1-1; the D gene is possibly TRBD1 (5 bases). The receptor was isolated from a woman aged 55-69 years who had recovered from COVID-19. The DNA for the CDR3 is TGTGCCAGCAGCTGGGTCAATGGGGCAGACACTGAAGCTTTCTTT. Encoded protein: CASSWVNGADTEAFF.